This T cell receptor (beta chain) emerged from a study of Ad26.COV2.S vaccination and SARS-CoV-2 variants (dated by TCRdb to about 2021). As for the study more broadly: Donors in the vaccine arm were drawn from COV1001, a phase I-IIa trial of Ad26.COV2.S in healthy adults that was multicentre, randomized, double-blind and placebo-controlled. Ad26.COV2.S was administered intramuscularly at a dose of 5x10^10 or 1x10^11 viral particles, either as one shot or as two shots given 56 days apart. Sequencing of the TCRbeta repertoire served to evaluate the specificity and breadth of SARS-CoV-2-reactive T cell receptors following Ad26.COV2.S vaccination. A total of around 32 samples were included in the TCR-sequenced set, comprising roughly 19 Ad26.COV2.S vaccine recipients, 5 placebo recipients and 8 SARS-CoV-2 convalescent individuals. Trial participants were randomized into five groups of five, in which low-dose or high-dose Ad26.COV2.S was given once or twice, or placebo was given on both occasions. Investigators did not know the trial group allocation while performing experiments and assessing outcomes.

Regarding this clone: Its binding antigen is unknown. Base qualities are not recorded, but no much larger clone differs from it by a single base.

Reading the label with the study, this specimen's treatment or condition is: roughly 18 received Ad26.COV2.S at low or high dose, single or two shots; roughly five received placebo; per-sample allocation not given. For vaccine and placebo recipients, repertoires were sequenced using samples collected on day 63 after the first injection. Cohort 1b enrolled roughly 25 adults aged 18-55 years at a single site in Boston, USA, between 29 July and 7 August 2020. Ad26.COV2.S was a replication-incompetent adenovirus type 26 vector that expressed a prefusion-stabilized SARS-CoV-2 spike protein derived from the original Wuhan strain. The immunoSEQ Assay was the method used to sequence TCRbeta CDR3 regions. After extraction, genomic DNA underwent amplification by bias-controlled multiplex PCR, followed by high-throughput sequencing. Regarding the original processing steps: To quantify the absolute abundance of every unique TCRbeta CDR3 region, sequences were collapsed and filtered. T cell fraction was estimated by normalization of TCRbeta template counts to usable DNA, with usable DNA being measured through amplification of reference genes present in all nucleated cells. Repertoire TCRs were annotated as SARS-CoV-2-specific by exact matching of V gene, CDR3 amino acid sequence and J gene to a known reactive TCR set. The reference SARS-CoV-2 TCR set was derived from MIRA and filtered for enrichment in COVID-19-positive ImmuneCODE repertoires, a step that removed public or cross-reactive TCRs. Using the MIRA antigens, annotated TCRs were further analysed by specific ORF or by position within an ORF. Breadth was defined as annotated unique rearrangements over total unique productive rearrangements; depth was the summed frequency of those rearrangements. Group comparisons of TCR breadth used two-sided Wilcoxon rank-sum tests. Not all clones reach the TCRdb copy of this immuneACCESS table, which keeps in-frame sequences only. Checked studies attribute under half of the gap to unresolved V genes and leave the rest unexplained. Clone size and V and J calls were adopted from that table, with D and trimming inferred from the DNA. This sample is represented by about 320,000 clones; under 90% of them were singletons. The ten largest clones represent about 5% of the sample.

Beyond this particular receptor, the publication reports: The study lacked the statistical power to compare responses across vaccine doses or regimens. Ad26.COV2.S recipients had higher spike-specific TCR breadth than placebo recipients (P = 0.0014). After vaccination, substantial breadth of spike-specific CD8+ and CD4+ T cell responses was reported. Vaccine and placebo recipients had comparable non-spike TCR breadth, which fits with the vaccine containing only spike. It was noted by the authors that total T cell responses may have been underestimated by the TCR breadth and depth analyses.

The material was peripheral blood, obtained in a trial of Ad26.COV2.S vaccine versus placebo. The source is a person aged 18-60 years who received the Ad26.COV2.S COVID-19 vaccine or a placebo.

The CDR3 protein: CASRGGQGQPQHF. Read as DNA, the sequence is TGTGCCTCCAGGGGGGGGCAAGGTCAGCCCCAGCATTTT. This sequence uses TRBV6-5 and TRBJ1-5, with TRBD1 identical over 7 junction bases. The CDR3 contains 13 residues, cysteine and phenylalanine counted. The only DNA kept is the CDR3, 39 bases in frame from the first base. Here V drops 11 bases and J drops 6 bases, and the junction holds 10 bases not matched to any gene. From the germline V gene, CDR1 is MNHEY and CDR2 is SVGAGI.